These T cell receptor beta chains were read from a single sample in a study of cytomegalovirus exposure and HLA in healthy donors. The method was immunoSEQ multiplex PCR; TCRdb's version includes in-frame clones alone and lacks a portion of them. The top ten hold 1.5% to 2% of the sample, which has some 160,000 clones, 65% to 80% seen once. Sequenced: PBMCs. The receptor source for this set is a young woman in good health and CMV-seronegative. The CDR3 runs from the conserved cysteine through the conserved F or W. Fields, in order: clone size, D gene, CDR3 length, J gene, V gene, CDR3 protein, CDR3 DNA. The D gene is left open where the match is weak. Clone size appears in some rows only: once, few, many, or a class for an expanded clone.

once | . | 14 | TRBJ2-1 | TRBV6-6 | CAAKEDMTYNEQFF | TGTGCGGCGAAAGAGGACATGACCTACAATGAGCAGTTCTTC
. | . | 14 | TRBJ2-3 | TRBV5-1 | CASSLGQDTDTQYF | TGCGCCAGCAGCTTGGGCCAGGATACAGATACGCAGTATTTT
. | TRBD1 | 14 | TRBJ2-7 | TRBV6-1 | CASLESRDRGEQYF | TGTGCCAGCCTGGAGTCCCGGGACAGGGGCGAGCAGTACTTC
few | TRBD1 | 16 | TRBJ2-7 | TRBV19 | CASSIGTGQSSYEQYF | TGTGCCAGTAGTATTGGGACGGGACAGAGCTCCTACGAGCAGTACTTC
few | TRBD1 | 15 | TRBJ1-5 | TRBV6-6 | CASSNRDRNNQPQHF | TGTGCCAGCAGCAACCGGGACAGGAACAATCAGCCCCAGCATTTT
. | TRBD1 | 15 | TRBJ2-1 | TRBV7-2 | CASSSMLGQGYEQFF | TGTGCCAGCAGCTCTATGCTGGGACAGGGTTATGAGCAGTTCTTC
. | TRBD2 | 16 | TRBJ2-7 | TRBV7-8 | CASSSDLAGVVHEQYF | TGTGCCAGCAGCTCAGACTTAGCGGGAGTCGTCCACGAGCAGTACTTC
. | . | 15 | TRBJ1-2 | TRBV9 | CASSVLPRLNYGYTF | TGTGCCAGCAGCGTACTACCCCGCTTGAACTATGGCTACACCTTC
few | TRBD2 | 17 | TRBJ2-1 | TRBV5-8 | CASSLFLAGTAANEQFF | TGTGCCAGCAGCTTGTTCCTAGCGGGAACTGCAGCCAATGAGCAGTTCTTC
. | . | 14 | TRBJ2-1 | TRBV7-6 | CASSLDKWHNEQFF | TGTGCCAGCAGCTTAGATAAGTGGCACAATGAGCAGTTCTTC